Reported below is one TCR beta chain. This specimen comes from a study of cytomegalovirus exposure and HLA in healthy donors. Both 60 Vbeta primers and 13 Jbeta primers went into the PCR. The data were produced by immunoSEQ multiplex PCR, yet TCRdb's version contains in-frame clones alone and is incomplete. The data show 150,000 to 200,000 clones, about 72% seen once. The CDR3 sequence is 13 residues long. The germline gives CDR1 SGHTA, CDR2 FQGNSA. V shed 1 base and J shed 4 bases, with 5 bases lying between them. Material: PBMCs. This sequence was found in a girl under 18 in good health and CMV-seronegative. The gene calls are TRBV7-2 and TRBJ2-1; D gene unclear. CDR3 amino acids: CASSLELYNEQFF. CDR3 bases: TGTGCCAGCAGCTTAGAACTTTACAATGAGCAGTTCTTC.